Included here is one TCR beta chain sequence, with context. The data originate from a study of T cell changes during pregnancy in multiple sclerosis. The CDR3 covers 14 residues. Germline V gives CDR1 MNHNY, CDR2 SVGAGI (reference sequence). The V gene lost 6 bases and the J gene lost 2 bases, with 11 bases spanning the gap. Sequencing used immunoSEQ multiplex PCR; TCRdb keeps in-frame clones, though not all of them. Here the sample spans fewer than 70,000 clones, approximately 92% being singletons. The chain has TRBV6-6 and TRBJ1-5; a weak D match, TRBD1 (5 bases). The starting material was peripheral blood, obtained in the second trimester of pregnancy. The TCR was taken from a female donor in good health, enrolled as a control in a pregnancy study. The CDR3 DNA reads as TGTGCCAGCAGGTCCGGGGGGGGCAATCAGCCCCAGCATTTT. Its protein product is CASRSGGGNQPQHF.